This T cell receptor beta chain was identified in a study of T cells in localized non-small cell lung cancer. Findings of the study overall: Uninvolved adjacent lung showed the highest T cell clonality, exceeding tumor. Detection in adjacent lung was observed for a median around 55 of the top 100 tumor clones. The study sequenced only one region of the tumor. As a result, intratumor heterogeneity could not be excluded and remains possible. Elevated blood T cell density was associated with longer overall survival.

Notes on this clone: Its antigen is not known.

V lost 5 bases and J 11 bases, leaving 15 bases between the germline ends. The CDR3 covers 11 residues. In germline, CDR1 is DFQATT, CDR2 SNEGSKA (reference sequence). Some clones are missing from TCRdb's copy, which holds only in-frame ones; the method was immunoSEQ multiplex PCR. Counted here are tens of thousands of clones, around 82% occurring once; the ten biggest clones make up more than 4.5%. The sample in question was PBMCs, obtained before any cancer treatment. V is TRBV20-1 and J is TRBJ1-1; the D gene is possibly TRBD1 (5 bases). This clonotype was obtained from a man aged 40-75 years with stage II lung adenocarcinoma. CDR3 bases: TGCAGTGCTGGGGCTACTCCTTCTGCTTTCTTT. Its translation is CSAGATPSAFF.